This TCR beta chain was profiled in a study of graft-versus-host responses after intestinal transplantation. Germline CDR1 is GTSNPN and CDR2 is SVGIG (reference sequence). V gave up 1 base and J gave up 0 bases; unmatched junction bases: 9. There are 17 residues in the CDR3. TCRdb keeps only in-frame clones here, not all; method: immunoSEQ multiplex PCR. The sample has some 26,000 clones; roughly 95% are singletons. The chain is built from TRBV30 and TRBJ2-7; 10 bases are shared with TRBD2. The sample in question was PBMCs, obtained 156 days after intestinal transplant. This receptor was obtained from a human patient who received an intestinal transplant, so some T cells may come from the graft donor. CDR3 nucleotides: TGTGCCTGGAGTGCCGGCGGACTAGCGGCCAGCTCCTACGAGCAGTACTTC. Protein sequence: CAWSAGGLAASSYEQYF.